This T cell receptor (beta chain) was identified during a study of blood T cell repertoires in COVID-19. Study-level background: Specimens from acute and convalescent COVID-19 originated in the United States, Italy and Spain.

The V end lost 1 base, the J end lost 4 bases, and 11 bases lay between the germline ends. The CDR3 is 15 residues long. CDR1 is SNHLY and CDR2 is FYNNEI in the germline V gene. Under the authors' procedure: Quantification of nucleated cells was approximated via reference gene primer amplification. Method: immunoSEQ multiplex PCR; TCRdb's copy keeps in-frame clones and lacks some. The DNA gave D and trimming, while V, J and clone size come from that table. This repertoire shows about 160,000 clones, roughly four fifths found once; its top ten account for approximately 11%. The receptor was derived from a man aged 60 to 69 with active or convalescent COVID-19. This rearrangement joins TRBV2 to TRBJ2-1; maybe TRBD1 (5 bases). The specimen sequenced was peripheral blood. The CDR3, as DNA: TGTGCCAGCAGTGAAGTTACAGGACGATACAATGAGCAGTTCTTC. Translated: CASSEVTGRYNEQFF.